This T cell receptor beta chain emerged from a study of cytomegalovirus exposure and HLA in healthy donors. The germline gives CDR1 SGHAT, CDR2 FQNNGV. The V segment lost 2 bases and the J segment 3 bases; nucleotides outside the gene matches: 5. The CDR3 is 16 residues long. PCR employed 60 Vbeta and 13 Jbeta primers. Clones were sequenced by immunoSEQ multiplex PCR, and TCRdb holds only the in-frame ones, with some missing. The data contain some 120,000 clones, about 81% of them singletons. Material: PBMCs. The chain uses TRBV11-2 and TRBJ2-1, with 9 positions matching TRBD1. The receptor comes from a woman in her twenties or thirties in good health and CMV-seronegative. CDR3 nucleotide sequence: TGTGCCAGCAGCTTAACAGGGGGCTCCCTCTACAATGAGCAGTTCTTC. Translation gives CASSLTGGSLYNEQFF.